This T cell receptor beta chain was sequenced during a study of blood T cell repertoires in COVID-19. Overall study: Acute and convalescent COVID-19 specimens originated in the United States, Italy and Spain. T cells, B-cell-depleted T cells, or PBMCs provided the cDNA or gDNA that served as material.

As handled by the study authors: Nucleated cell number was recorded as an estimate derived from reference gene primer amplification. Some clones are missing from TCRdb's copy, which holds only in-frame ones; the method was immunoSEQ multiplex PCR. V, J and clone size derive from that table, while D and trimming were established from the DNA sequence. The profile shows 160,000 or so clones, roughly nine tenths of them singletons. Sequences were obtained from peripheral blood. This receptor was identified in a man aged 60 to 75 with acute or convalescent COVID-19.

Written as DNA, the CDR3 is TGTGCCAGTAGTATCGGTTCGGGGTTGAACACTGAAGCTTTCTTT. Protein product: CASSIGSGLNTEAFF. The V call is TRBV19, the J call TRBJ1-1, with no clear D. This CDR3 has 15 residues. Trimming stripped 3 bases from V and 0 bases from J, with 11 bases between. Per the germline V gene, CDR1 is LNHDA and CDR2 is SQIVND (reference sequence). Complete variable domain (other parts from reference TRBV19 and TRBJ1-1): DGGITQSPKYLFRKEGQNVTLSCEQNLNHDAMYWYRQDPGQGLRLIYYSQIVNDFQKGDIAEGYSVSREKKESFPLTVTSAQKNPTAFYLCASSIGSGLNTEAFFGQGTRLTVV.